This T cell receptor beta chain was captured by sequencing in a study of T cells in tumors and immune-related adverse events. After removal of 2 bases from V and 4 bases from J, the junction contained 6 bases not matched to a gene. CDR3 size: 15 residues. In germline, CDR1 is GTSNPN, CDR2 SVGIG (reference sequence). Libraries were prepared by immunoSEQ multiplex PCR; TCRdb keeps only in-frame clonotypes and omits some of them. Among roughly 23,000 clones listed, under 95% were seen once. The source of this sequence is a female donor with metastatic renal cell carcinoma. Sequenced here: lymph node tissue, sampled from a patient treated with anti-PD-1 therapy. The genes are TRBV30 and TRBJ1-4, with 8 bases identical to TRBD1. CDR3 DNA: TGTGCCTGGAGTACCGGGGACAGGATTAATGAAAAACTGTTTTTT. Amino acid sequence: CAWSTGDRINEKLFF.